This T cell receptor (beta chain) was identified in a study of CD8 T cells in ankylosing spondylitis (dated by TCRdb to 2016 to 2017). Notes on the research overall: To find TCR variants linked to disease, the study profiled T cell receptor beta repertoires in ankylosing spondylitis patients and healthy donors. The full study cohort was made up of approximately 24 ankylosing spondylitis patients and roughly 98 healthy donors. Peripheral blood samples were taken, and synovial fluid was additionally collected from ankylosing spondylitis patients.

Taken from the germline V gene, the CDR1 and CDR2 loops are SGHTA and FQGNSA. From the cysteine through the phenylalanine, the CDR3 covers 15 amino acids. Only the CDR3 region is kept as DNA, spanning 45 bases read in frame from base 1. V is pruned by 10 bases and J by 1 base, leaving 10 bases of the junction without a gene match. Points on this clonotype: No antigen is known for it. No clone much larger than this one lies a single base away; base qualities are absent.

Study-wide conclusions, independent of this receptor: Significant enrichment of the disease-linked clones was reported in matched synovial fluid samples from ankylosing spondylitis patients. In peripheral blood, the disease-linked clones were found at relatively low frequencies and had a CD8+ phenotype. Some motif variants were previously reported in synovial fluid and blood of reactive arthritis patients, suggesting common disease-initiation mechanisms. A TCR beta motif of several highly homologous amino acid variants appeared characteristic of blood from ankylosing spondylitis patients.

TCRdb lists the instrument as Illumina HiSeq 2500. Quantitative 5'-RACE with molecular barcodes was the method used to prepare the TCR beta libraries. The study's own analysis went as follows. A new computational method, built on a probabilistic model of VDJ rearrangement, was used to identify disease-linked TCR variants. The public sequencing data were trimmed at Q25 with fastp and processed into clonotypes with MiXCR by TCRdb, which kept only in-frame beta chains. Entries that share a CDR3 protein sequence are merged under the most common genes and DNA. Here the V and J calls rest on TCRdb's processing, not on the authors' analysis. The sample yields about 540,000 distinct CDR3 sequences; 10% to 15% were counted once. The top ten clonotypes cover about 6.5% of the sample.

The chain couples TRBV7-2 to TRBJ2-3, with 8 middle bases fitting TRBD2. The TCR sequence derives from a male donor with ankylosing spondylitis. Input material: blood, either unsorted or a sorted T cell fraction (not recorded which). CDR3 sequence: CAIAGTLNGTDTQYF. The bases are TGTGCCATAGCGGGGACCCTCAACGGCACAGATACGCAGTATTTT. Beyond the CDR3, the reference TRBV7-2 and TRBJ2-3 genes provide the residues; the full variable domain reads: GAGVSQSPSNKVTEKGKDVELRCDPISGHTALYWYRQSLGQGLEFLIYFQGNSAPDKSGLPSDRFSAERTGGSVSTLTIQRTQQEDSAVYLCAIAGTLNGTDTQYFGPGTRLTVL.